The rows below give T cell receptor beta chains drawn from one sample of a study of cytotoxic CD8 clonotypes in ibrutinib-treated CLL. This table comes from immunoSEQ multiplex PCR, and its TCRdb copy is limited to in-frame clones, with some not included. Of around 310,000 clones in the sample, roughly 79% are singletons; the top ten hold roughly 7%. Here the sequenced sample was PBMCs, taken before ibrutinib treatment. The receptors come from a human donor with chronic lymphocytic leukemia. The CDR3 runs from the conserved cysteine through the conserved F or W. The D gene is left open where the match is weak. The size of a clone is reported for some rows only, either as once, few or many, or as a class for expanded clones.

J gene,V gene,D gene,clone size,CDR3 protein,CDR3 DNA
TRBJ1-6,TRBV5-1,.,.,CASQDPPGSPLHF,TGCGCCAGCCAGGATCCGCCGGGTTCGCCCCTCCACTTT
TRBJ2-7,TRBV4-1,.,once,CASSQDKGRKSSYEQYF,TGCGCCAGCAGCCAAGATAAAGGCAGGAAGAGCTCCTACGAGCAGTACTTC
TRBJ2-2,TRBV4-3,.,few,CASSPRGLPHTGELFF,TGCGCCAGCAGCCCTAGGGGTCTTCCTCACACCGGGGAGCTGTTTTTT
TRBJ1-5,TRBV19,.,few,CASWAGEGVNQPQHF,TGTGCCAGTTGGGCCGGGGAGGGTGTCAATCAGCCCCAGCATTTT
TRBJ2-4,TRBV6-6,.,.,CASSSNGGAKNIQYF,TGTGCCAGCAGTTCCAATGGTGGTGCCAAAAACATTCAGTACTTC
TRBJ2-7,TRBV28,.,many,CASSATETWTSYEQYF,TGTGCCAGCAGTGCGACCGAAACCTGGACCTCCTACGAGCAGTACTTC
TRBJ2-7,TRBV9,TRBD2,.,CASNREGFYYEQYF,TGTGCCAGCAATAGGGAGGGCTTCTACTACGAGCAGTACTTC
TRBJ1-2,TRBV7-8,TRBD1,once,CASRRLTGTGTGYTF,TGTGCCAGTCGCCGCTTAACCGGGACAGGGACTGGCTACACCTTC
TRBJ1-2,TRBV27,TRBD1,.,CASSFRDSGNGYTF,TGTGCCAGCAGTTTCCGGGACAGCGGGAATGGCTACACCTTC
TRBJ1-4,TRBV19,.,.,CASSIGMGRTNEKLFF,TGTGCCAGTAGTATAGGGATGGGGCGAACTAATGAAAAACTGTTTTTT
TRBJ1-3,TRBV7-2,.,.,CASSTITQRQLSGNTIYF,TGTGCCAGCAGCACTATCACCCAGAGGCAATTATCTGGAAACACCATATATTTT
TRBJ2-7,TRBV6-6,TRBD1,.,CASMTGGLGEQYF,TGTGCCAGCATGACAGGGGGCTTGGGCGAGCAGTACTTC
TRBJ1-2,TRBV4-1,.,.,CASSPIVRDPLGF,TGCGCCAGCAGTCCGATCGTCCGGGACCCGTTGGGTTTC
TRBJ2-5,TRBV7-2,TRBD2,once,CASSWERGETQYF,TGTGCCAGCAGCTGGGAGCGGGGGGAGACCCAGTACTTC
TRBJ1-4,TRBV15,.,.,CATSLRLINEKLFF,TGTGCCACCAGCCTAAGACTGATTAATGAAAAACTGTTTTTT
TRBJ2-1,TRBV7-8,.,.,CASSLATHNEQFF,TGTGCCAGCAGCTTAGCGACCCACAATGAGCAGTTCTTC
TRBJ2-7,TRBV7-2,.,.,CASSRTAYPTLYEQYF,TGTGCCAGCAGCCGGACAGCTTACCCAACCCTCTACGAGCAGTACTTC
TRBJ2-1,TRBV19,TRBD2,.,CASSISAGVTGEQFF,TGTGCCAGTAGTATATCAGCGGGAGTTACCGGTGAGCAGTTCTTC
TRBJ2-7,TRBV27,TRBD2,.,CASKPTSGTTYEQYF,TGTGCCAGCAAACCTACTAGCGGGACAACCTACGAGCAGTACTTC
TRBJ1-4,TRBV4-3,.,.,CASSQERGSGEKLFF,TGCGCCAGCAGCCAAGAGAGGGGTAGCGGTGAAAAACTGTTTTTT
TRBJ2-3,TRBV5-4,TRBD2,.,CASKGLAGTDTDTQYF,TGTGCCAGCAAAGGGCTAGCGGGAACCGACACAGATACGCAGTATTTT
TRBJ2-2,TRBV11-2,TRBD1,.,CASWGPTGASGELFF,TGTGCCAGCTGGGGTCCAACAGGGGCGAGTGGGGAGCTGTTTTTT
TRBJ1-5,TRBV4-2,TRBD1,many,CASSPMGTGSNQPQHF,TGTGCCAGCAGCCCGATGGGGACAGGGAGCAATCAGCCCCAGCATTTT
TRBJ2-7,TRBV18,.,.,CASSWGDEQYF,TGTGCCAGCTCGTGGGGGGACGAGCAGTACTTC
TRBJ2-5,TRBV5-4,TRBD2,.,CASSQTSGRAGETQYF,TGTGCCAGCAGCCAGACTAGCGGGAGGGCCGGTGAGACCCAGTACTTC
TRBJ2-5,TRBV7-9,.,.,CASSQRSEETQYF,TGTGCCAGCAGCCAAAGGAGCGAAGAGACCCAGTACTTC
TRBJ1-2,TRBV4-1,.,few,CASSQDRGLNYGYTF,TGCGCCAGCAGCCAAGACAGGGGTCTAAACTATGGCTACACCTTC
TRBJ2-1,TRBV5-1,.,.,CASSFLRGIDSYNEQFF,TGCGCCAGCAGCTTTTTAAGGGGAATTGACTCCTACAATGAGCAGTTCTTC
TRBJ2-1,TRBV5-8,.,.,CASSLDLGSYNEQFF,TGTGCCAGCAGCTTGGATTTGGGATCCTACAATGAGCAGTTCTTC
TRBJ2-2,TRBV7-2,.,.,CASSPQGQGNTGELFF,TGTGCCAGCAGCCCGCAGGGGCAGGGAAACACCGGGGAGCTGTTTTTT
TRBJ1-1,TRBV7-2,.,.,CASSPRLGQLNTEAFF,TGTGCCAGCAGCCCCCGTTTAGGACAGCTAAACACTGAAGCTTTCTTT
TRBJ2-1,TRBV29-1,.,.,CSVEDTTGGREQFF,TGCAGCGTTGAAGATACGACTGGGGGGCGGGAGCAGTTCTTC
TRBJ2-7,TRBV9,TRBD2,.,CASSATSGVYEQYF,TGTGCCAGCAGCGCGACTAGCGGGGTTTACGAGCAGTACTTC
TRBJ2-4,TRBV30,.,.,CAWSVRWAPGAKNIQYF,TGTGCCTGGAGTGTACGCTGGGCCCCAGGCGCCAAAAACATTCAGTACTTC
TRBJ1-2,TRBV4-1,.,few,CASSQGGGGYGYTF,TGCGCCAGCAGCCAAGGGGGCGGAGGCTATGGCTACACCTTC
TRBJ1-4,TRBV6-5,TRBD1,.,CASSFRGSGEKLFF,TGTGCCAGCAGTTTCAGGGGGTCGGGTGAAAAACTGTTTTTT
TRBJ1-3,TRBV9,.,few,CASSNWPTGNTIYF,TGTGCCAGCAGCAACTGGCCGACGGGAAACACCATATATTTT
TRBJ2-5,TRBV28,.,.,CASIKGGSFETQYF,TGTGCCAGCATCAAAGGAGGTAGCTTCGAGACCCAGTACTTC
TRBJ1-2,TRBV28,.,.,CASTPGDGYTF,TGTGCCAGCACCCCCGGGGATGGCTACACCTTC
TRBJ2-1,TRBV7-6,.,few,CASSLAVNEQFF,TGTGCCAGCAGCTTAGCGGTCAATGAGCAGTTCTTC
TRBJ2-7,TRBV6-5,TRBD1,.,CASTGDRGRIHEQYF,TGTGCCAGCACCGGTGACAGGGGGCGCATCCACGAGCAGTACTTC
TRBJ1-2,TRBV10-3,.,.,CAISESRRDDYGYTF,TGTGCCATCAGTGAGTCGCGACGGGACGACTATGGCTACACCTTC
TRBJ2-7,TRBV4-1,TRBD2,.,CASRPNLAEFSYEQYF,TGCGCCAGCAGACCAAATCTAGCGGAGTTCTCCTACGAGCAGTACTTC
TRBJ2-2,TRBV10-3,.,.,CAISDRVAGELFF,TGTGCCATCAGTGACAGGGTAGCCGGGGAGCTGTTTTTT
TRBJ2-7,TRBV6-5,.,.,CASRDEGGSYEQYF,TGTGCCAGCAGAGACGAAGGTGGATCCTACGAGCAGTACTTC
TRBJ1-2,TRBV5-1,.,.,CASSLVSGGLYGYTF,TGCGCCAGCAGCTTGGTTTCGGGCGGGTTATATGGCTACACCTTC
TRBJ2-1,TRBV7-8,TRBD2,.,CASSHRTSENEQFF,TGTGCCAGCAGCCACCGGACTAGCGAAAATGAGCAGTTCTTC
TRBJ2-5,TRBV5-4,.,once,CASSLASATRETQYF,TGTGCCAGCAGCTTGGCTAGCGCTACAAGAGAGACCCAGTACTTC
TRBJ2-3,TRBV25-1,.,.,CASSESIGGSADTQYF,TGTGCCAGCAGTGAATCGATCGGTGGAAGCGCAGATACGCAGTATTTT
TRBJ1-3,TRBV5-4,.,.,CASRSGGSGNTIYF,TGTGCCAGCAGATCAGGAGGCTCTGGAAACACCATATATTTT
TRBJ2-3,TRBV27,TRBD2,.,CASSLSLAGLGTDTQYF,TGTGCCAGCAGTTTATCACTAGCGGGACTGGGGACAGATACGCAGTATTTT
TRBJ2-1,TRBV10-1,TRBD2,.,CASSGRTSGRSSYNEQFF,TGCGCCAGCAGTGGGAGGACTAGCGGGAGGAGCTCCTACAATGAGCAGTTCTTC